The rows below give T cell receptor beta chains drawn from one sample of a study of T cells in localized non-small cell lung cancer. Sequencing used immunoSEQ multiplex PCR; TCRdb keeps in-frame clones, though not all of them. Of over 2,000 clones detected, around 20% appear once; the ten largest clones hold approximately 11%. Sequenced here: normal lung tissue next to the tumor, sampled before any cancer treatment. The receptors were sampled from a woman aged 35 to 69 with stage I lung adenocarcinoma. Both conserved end residues are part of each CDR3. The D gene is left open where the match is weak. Only part of the rows carry a size: once, few, many, or a class if the clone is expanded.

j_gene | v_gene | d_gene | abundance | CDR3nt | CDR3aa
TRBJ2-7 | TRBV18 | . | . | TGTGCCAGCTCACCAGAGTGGGCATTGGCGCAGTACTTC | CASSPEWALAQYF
TRBJ2-6 | TRBV11-3 | TRBD1 | . | TGTGCCAGCAGCTTAAGACAGGGACAAGTCTCTGGGGCCAACGTCCTGACTTTC | CASSLRQGQVSGANVLTF
TRBJ2-3 | TRBV19 | . | . | TGTGCCAGTAGTACCCCCCCAGGCACAGATACGCAGTATTTT | CASSTPPGTDTQYF
TRBJ1-2 | TRBV6-8 | . | few | TGTGCCAGCAGTGAGAGGATCGGGGACTATGGCTACACCTTC | CASSERIGDYGYTF
TRBJ1-1 | TRBV2 | . | . | TGTGCCAGCAGTATCCTAATGAACACTGAAGCTTTCTTT | CASSILMNTEAFF
TRBJ1-1 | TRBV25-1 | TRBD1 | . | TGTGCCAGCAGTTCAGGGGGCGGGGGGGCCACTGAAGCTTTCTTT | CASSSGGGGATEAFF
TRBJ1-1 | TRBV14 | . | few | TGTGCCAGCAGCCAAGAATCGGACACTGAAGCTTTCTTT | CASSQESDTEAFF
TRBJ2-7 | TRBV14 | . | . | TGTGCCAGCAGCCGATACGGGGCTAGCGACTCCTACGAGCAGTACTTC | CASSRYGASDSYEQYF
TRBJ1-3 | TRBV11-3 | TRBD1 | few | TGTGCCAGCAGCGACAGGGGGGACTCTGGAAACACCATATATTTT | CASSDRGDSGNTIYF
TRBJ2-1 | TRBV6-8 | . | . | TGTGCCAGCAGTTACTCCGGACAGTACAATGAGCAGTTCTTC | CASSYSGQYNEQFF
TRBJ2-1 | TRBV6-8 | TRBD2 | . | TGTGCCAGCAGTACTAGCGGGGGGTACAATGAGCAGTTCTTC | CASSTSGGYNEQFF
TRBJ1-2 | TRBV30 | . | . | TGTGCCTGGAGTGTAATGGGGGGTGGCTATGGCTACACCTTC | CAWSVMGGGYGYTF
TRBJ2-2 | TRBV5-1 | . | . | TGCGCCAGCAGCTTGGAAGGGGCCAACACCGGGGAGCTGTTTTTT | CASSLEGANTGELFF
TRBJ2-7 | TRBV9 | . | . | TGTGCCAGCAGCCCTACGGGCTACGAGCAGTACTTC | CASSPTGYEQYF
TRBJ2-5 | TRBV25-1 | . | . | TGTGCCAGCAGTGAAGTGGTCGGGAGAGGGGGAGAGACCCAGTACTTC | CASSEVVGRGGETQYF
TRBJ2-3 | TRBV11-3 | . | medium-sized | TGTGCCAGCAGCTCACAAAACAGGGCTCGCACAGATACGCAGTATTTT | CASSSQNRARTDTQYF
TRBJ2-2 | TRBV6-7 | TRBD2 | . | TGTGCCAGCAGTTACGGGAGGGTTAGGAGCACCGGGGAGCTGTTTTTT | CASSYGRVRSTGELFF
TRBJ1-1 | TRBV6-8 | . | . | TGTGCCAGCAGAAACCTTTGGGACTCCGGGGAAGCTTTCTTT | CASRNLWDSGEAFF
TRBJ2-7 | TRBV6-8 | . | . | TGTGCCAGCAGTCTCCTCCGGGACTCCCGGGGAAGCCACGAGCAGTACTTC | CASSLLRDSRGSHEQYF
TRBJ2-7 | TRBV18 | . | . | TGTGCCAGCTCACCTGATTGGACAGCCTCTTTATCCTACGAGCAGTACTTC | CASSPDWTASLSYEQYF
TRBJ2-5 | TRBV11-3 | TRBD2 | medium-sized | TGTGCCAGCAGCCCCCGGGGGGGCAGGGAGACCCAGTACTTC | CASSPRGGRETQYF
TRBJ2-2 | TRBV10-2 | TRBD2 | . | TGCGCCAGCAGTTATGGAGGGACTAGCGTCACCGGGGAGCTGTTTTTT | CASSYGGTSVTGELFF
TRBJ2-7 | TRBV9 | . | . | TGTGCCAGCGACCAGGGGCCCTCCTACGAGCAGTACTTC | CASDQGPSYEQYF
TRBJ2-5 | TRBV9 | . | few | TGTGCCAGCAGCGTAGGGGGTCAGGAGACCCAGTACTTC | CASSVGGQETQYF
TRBJ1-2 | TRBV11-3 | TRBD1 | hyperexpanded | TGTGCCAGCAACTTACCCGACCACAGGGGTAACTATGGCTACACCTTC | CASNLPDHRGNYGYTF
TRBJ2-1 | TRBV30 | . | . | TGTGCCTGGACCACGACCTCGGGTAGCCAGCCCTTCTTC | CAWTTTSGSQPFF
TRBJ2-2 | TRBV14 | . | . | TGTGCCAGCAGCCAAGGAGGGCGGAGGACCGGGGAGCTGTTTTTT | CASSQGGRRTGELFF
TRBJ2-5 | TRBV11-3 | TRBD1 | . | TGTGCCAGCAGTAACAGGGGCCTGATACAAGAGACCCAGTACTTC | CASSNRGLIQETQYF
TRBJ1-4 | TRBV6-8 | . | few | TGTGCCAGCAGTTATCCGGGCCAGGGCGGAAAACTGTTTTTT | CASSYPGQGGKLFF
TRBJ2-3 | TRBV18 | TRBD2 | . | TGTGCCAGCTCACCGGGACTAGCGGAAGATACGCAGTATTTT | CASSPGLAEDTQYF
TRBJ2-2 | TRBV15 | TRBD1 | few | TGTGCCACCAGCAGAGGAGGACAGGGGAACACCGGGGAGCTGTTTTTT | CATSRGGQGNTGELFF
TRBJ2-1 | TRBV10-3 | . | . | TGTGCCATCAGTGAGACAGCCTCTATGGTTTGGCAGTTCTTC | CAISETASMVWQFF
TRBJ2-1 | TRBV11-3 | . | medium-sized | TGTGCCAGCAGCCCGGCACTAGATTACTACAATGAGCAGTTCTTC | CASSPALDYYNEQFF
TRBJ2-1 | TRBV11-3 | TRBD1 | few | TGTGCCAGCAGCTTTACGGGACAGGACTTCAATGAGCAGTTCTTC | CASSFTGQDFNEQFF
TRBJ2-7 | TRBV16 | . | few | TGTGCCAGCAGCCCCCTCCGGGACACCTACGAGCAGTACTTC | CASSPLRDTYEQYF
TRBJ2-7 | TRBV6-8 | TRBD1 | . | TGTGCCAGAGGAAACGACCGGGACAGGGGGCATGAGCAGTACTTC | CARGNDRDRGHEQYF
TRBJ1-1 | TRBV9 | TRBD1 | . | TGTGCCAGCAGCCCCGGACAGGGTGGTCGGGGGACTGAAGCTTTCTTT | CASSPGQGGRGTEAFF
TRBJ1-2 | TRBV15 | TRBD1 | . | TGTGCCACCAGCGCCCCACTTGGCAGGGGGCTTGATGGCTACACCTTC | CATSAPLGRGLDGYTF
TRBJ2-7 | TRBV19 | TRBD2 | . | TGTGCCAGTAGTTCCGGGACTAGCGGGATCTACTCCTACGAGCAGTACTTC | CASSSGTSGIYSYEQYF
TRBJ2-1 | TRBV18 | . | . | TGTGCCAGCTCAGCGGGAATGGGCAATGAGCAGTTCTTC | CASSAGMGNEQFF
TRBJ1-2 | TRBV29-1 | . | . | TGCAGCGTTGCCGGGGGGGTTGGCTATGGCTACACCTTC | CSVAGGVGYGYTF
TRBJ1-1 | TRBV11-3 | . | few | TGTGCCAGCAGCTCGAGTAGGGCAGACCTCGGGGAAGCTTTCTTT | CASSSSRADLGEAFF
TRBJ1-1 | TRBV11-3 | TRBD1 | . | TGTGCCAGCAGCTTGGAACAGGGGTCCCACACTGAAGCTTTCTTT | CASSLEQGSHTEAFF
TRBJ1-1 | TRBV11-3 | TRBD1 | . | TGTGCCAGCAGCCTCCAGGGGGCATGGGGTGGCACTGAAGCTTTCTTT | CASSLQGAWGGTEAFF
TRBJ1-2 | TRBV11-3 | TRBD1 | few | TGTGCCAGCAGCTTAAAGATAGGACAGGGAAATGACACCTTC | CASSLKIGQGNDTF
TRBJ2-3 | TRBV9 | TRBD2 | medium-sized | TGTGCCAGCAGCCCAAGACTAGCGGGAGGGGGCCCTAGCACAGATACGCAGTATTTT | CASSPRLAGGGPSTDTQYF